This TCR beta chain came from a study of blood T cell repertoires in COVID-19. Germline V gene lookup returns CDR1 MDHEN and CDR2 SYDVKM. V lost 2 bases and J lost 0, with 10 bases in between. CDR3 length: 15 residues. Sequencing used immunoSEQ multiplex PCR; TCRdb keeps in-frame clones, though not all of them. The sample lists around 380,000 clones; approximately 77% were seen once. The chain couples TRBV28 to TRBJ1-1; D may be TRBD1 (6 bases). The TCR sequence derives from a human donor with acute or convalescent COVID-19. The donor label of this sample is uncertain. The sequenced sample consisted of peripheral blood. The CDR3 sequence is CASSLGGGLNTEAFF. The CDR3 DNA reads as TGTGCCAGCAGTTTAGGGGGGGGGCTGAACACTGAAGCTTTCTTT.